The count of the clone carrying this TCR beta chain is one. Its antigen is not identified. This CDR3 contains 19 residues. Germline loops: CDR1 SGHTA, CDR2 FQGNSA. The junction had 21 bases not matched to a gene; V was cut back by 5 bases and J by 4 bases. The data belong to a study of cytotoxic CD8 clonotypes in ibrutinib-treated CLL. Whole-study context: The patients comprised about eleven relapsed/refractory and about 15 treatment-naive cases, around 17 IGHV unmutated. The study's findings and limits: Samples from sustained-remission and progressing patients were taken at different times.

Assay used: immunoSEQ multiplex PCR; TCRdb lists only in-frame clones, some missing. The table lists 130,000 or so clones, about 80% of them singletons. The chain recombines TRBV7-2 with TRBJ2-3; 7 nucleotides align to TRBD2. The sample in question was PBMCs, obtained after 12 months of ibrutinib treatment. This TCR was sampled from a human donor with chronic lymphocytic leukemia. Here the CDR3 DNA reads TGTGCCAGCAGCGCTAGTCCAGTTGGGGGGGTCGGAGCACCAGATACGCAGTATTTT. Protein product: CASSASPVGGVGAPDTQYF. Based on the CDR3 plus reference TRBV7-2 and TRBJ2-3, the full variable domain is GAGVSQSPSNKVTEKGKDVELRCDPISGHTALYWYRQSLGQGLEFLIYFQGNSAPDKSGLPSDRFSAERTGGSVSTLTIQRTQQEDSAVYLCASSASPVGGVGAPDTQYFGPGTRLTVL.